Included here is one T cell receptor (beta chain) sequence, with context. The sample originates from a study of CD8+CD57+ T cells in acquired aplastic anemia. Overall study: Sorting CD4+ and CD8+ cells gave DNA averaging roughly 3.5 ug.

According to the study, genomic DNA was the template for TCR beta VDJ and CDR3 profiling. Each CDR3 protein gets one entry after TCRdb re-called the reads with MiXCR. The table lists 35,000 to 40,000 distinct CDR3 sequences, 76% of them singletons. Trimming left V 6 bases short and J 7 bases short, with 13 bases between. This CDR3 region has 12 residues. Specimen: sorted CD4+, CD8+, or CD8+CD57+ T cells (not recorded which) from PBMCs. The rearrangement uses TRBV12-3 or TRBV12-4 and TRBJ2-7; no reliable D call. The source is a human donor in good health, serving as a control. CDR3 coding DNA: TGTGCCAGCAGCCCCTCCCACGGTGAGCAGTACTTC. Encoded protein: CASSPSHGEQYF.